A selection of T cell receptor beta chains follows, all from one sample in a study of T cells in Graves' hyperthyroidism and ophthalmopathy. TCRdb processed the multiplex PCR reads anew with MiXCR; each CDR3 protein has one entry. The sample lists about 420,000 distinct CDR3 sequences; less than 20% were seen once. The sample was blood. Source of these receptors: a woman younger than 30 with Graves' hyperthyroidism. Each CDR3 is given with its conserved first and last residue. Each record gives: V gene, J gene, clone size, CDR3 length, D gene, CDR3 protein, CDR3 DNA. The D gene is left open where the match is weak. A clone size is listed for some rows: how often the clone was seen (once, few, many), or a class if it is expanded.

>TRBV12-3/TRBV12-4|TRBJ2-4|many|21|TRBD2
CASSSPKTSGGAGLAKNIQYF
TGTGCCAGCAGTTCCCCCAAAACTAGCGGGGGGGCAGGTTTGGCCAAAAACATTCAGTACTTC
>TRBV29-1|TRBJ2-5|many|10|.
CTGGGETQYF
TGCACCGGGGGTGGAGAGACCCAGTACTTC
>TRBV3-1|TRBJ2-3|many|16|TRBD2
CASSQDSGGHTDTQYF
TGTGCCAGCAGCCAAGATAGCGGGGGACACACAGATACGCAGTATTTT
>TRBV27|TRBJ2-7|few|14|.
CASSTSPQGYEQYF
TGTGCCAGCAGTACCTCTCCACAGGGCTACGAGCAGTACTTC
>TRBV7-3|TRBJ2-3|many|15|TRBD2
CASTLQAGVSDTQYF
TGTGCCAGCACCCTACAAGCGGGAGTATCGGATACGCAGTATTTT
>TRBV7-9|TRBJ2-3|once|15|.
CASSPRDFGPLTQYF
TGTGCCAGCAGCCCAAGGGACTTCGGTCCTCTTACGCAGTATTTT
>TRBV20-1|TRBJ2-1|many|14|.
CSASYGSSYNEQFF
TGCAGTGCTAGTTACGGGAGCTCCTACAATGAGCAGTTCTTC
>TRBV28|TRBJ1-4|.|16|TRBD1
CASSYRGGRTNEKLFF
TGTGCCAGCAGCTACAGAGGGGGCCGGACTAATGAAAAACTGTTTTTT
>TRBV2|TRBJ1-1|many|15|.
CASSSSWGYNTEAFF
TGTGCCAGCAGTTCCTCATGGGGCTATAACACTGAAGCTTTCTTT
>TRBV20-1|TRBJ1-2|many|14|TRBD1
CSASGTGSSDGYTF
TGCAGTGCTTCCGGGACAGGGAGTTCGGATGGCTACACCTTC
>TRBV11-1|TRBJ2-1|many|14|TRBD1
CASSRTGAGNEQFF
TGTGCCAGCAGCCGGACAGGGGCCGGTAATGAGCAGTTCTTC
>TRBV11-2|TRBJ2-3|many|16|.
CASSSRTTWGTDTQYF
TGTGCCAGCAGCTCCCGGACCACCTGGGGAACAGATACGCAGTATTTT
>TRBV2|TRBJ2-5|many|16|TRBD2
CASRRTAGALQETQYF
TGTGCCAGCAGGCGGACAGCGGGAGCTCTCCAAGAGACCCAGTACTTC
>TRBV12-3/TRBV12-4|TRBJ2-3|many|15|.
CASSFVYGPADTQYF
TGTGCCAGCAGTTTTGTCTACGGACCTGCGGATACGCAGTATTTT
>TRBV9|TRBJ2-2|few|15|.
CASNPGGGRTGELFF
TGTGCCAGCAACCCGGGCGGGGGCCGGACCGGGGAGCTGTTTTTT
>TRBV18|TRBJ2-3|many|16|TRBD1
CASSTWTGSLAYTQYF
TGTGCCAGCTCAACCTGGACAGGTTCCTTAGCTTATACGCAGTATTTT
>TRBV30|TRBJ2-1|many|11|.
CAWSVMYEQFF
TGTGCCTGGAGTGTAATGTATGAGCAGTTCTTC
>TRBV10-2|TRBJ1-6|few|15|.
CASSDSLTHDSPLHF
TGCGCCAGCAGTGATTCCCTTACTCATGATTCACCCCTCCACTTT
>TRBV29-1|TRBJ2-7|many|13|TRBD1
CSVRQGADYEQYF
TGCAGCGTCCGCCAGGGGGCTGATTACGAGCAGTACTTC
>TRBV10-1|TRBJ1-2|many|15|.
CASSESLGQSDGYTF
TGCGCCAGCAGTGAGTCGCTCGGACAGTCGGATGGCTACACCTTC
>TRBV3-1|TRBJ2-1|many|11|.
CATGIGREQFF
TGTGCCACCGGAATCGGAAGGGAGCAGTTCTTC
>TRBV13|TRBJ2-3|many|15|.
CASSPRTAGADTQYF
TGTGCCAGCAGCCCCCGGACGGCAGGGGCAGATACGCAGTATTTT
>TRBV10-3|TRBJ2-7|many|13|.
CAISAGAPYEQYF
TGTGCCATCAGTGCCGGGGCGCCGTACGAGCAGTACTTC
>TRBV12-3/TRBV12-4|TRBJ2-7|many|17|TRBD1
CASTEAAGTGGNYEQYF
TGTGCCAGCACGGAAGCAGCCGGGACAGGGGGCAACTACGAGCAGTACTTC
>TRBV11-2|TRBJ2-1|many|18|TRBD2
CASSTRPSGAPSYNEQFF
TGTGCCAGCAGCACCCGGCCTAGCGGGGCCCCCTCCTACAATGAGCAGTTCTTC
>TRBV12-3/TRBV12-4|TRBJ2-6|few|14|.
CASSISLGANVLTF
TGTGCCAGCTCAATATCCCTTGGGGCCAACGTCCTGACTTTC
>TRBV12-3/TRBV12-4|TRBJ2-5|many|15|TRBD2
CASSPPASGQETQYF
TGTGCCAGCAGCCCGCCGGCTAGCGGCCAAGAGACCCAGTACTTC
>TRBV20-1|TRBJ2-5|many|15|TRBD2
CSARGGGGREETQYF
TGCAGTGCTAGGGGGGGCGGGGGGCGAGAAGAGACCCAGTACTTC
>TRBV27|TRBJ1-2|.|15|TRBD1
CASSLFVGQIYGYTF
TGTGCCAGCAGTTTATTTGTGGGACAGATCTATGGCTACACCTTC
>TRBV11-3|TRBJ2-3|many|14|.
CASSLELREDTQYF
TGTGCCAGCAGCTTAGAGCTGCGGGAAGATACGCAGTATTTT
>TRBV27|TRBJ2-2|many|15|TRBD2
CASSLSASGNGELFF
TGTGCCAGCAGTTTATCGGCTAGCGGGAACGGGGAGCTGTTTTTT
>TRBV7-8|TRBJ1-2|few|14|.
CASSLEMALKGYTF
TGTGCCAGCAGCTTAGAGATGGCCTTGAAGGGCTACACCTTC
>TRBV2|TRBJ1-6|.|15|TRBD1
CASTRTGAESGTLHF
TGTGCCAGCACCCGGACAGGGGCCGAATCAGGCACCCTCCACTTT
>TRBV3-1|TRBJ1-4|.|16|TRBD1
CASSQVTGTGSEKLFF
TGTGCCAGCAGCCAAGTCACCGGGACAGGCTCCGAAAAACTGTTTTTT
>TRBV15|TRBJ1-5|many|13|.
CATSRAGNQPQHF
TGTGCCACCAGCAGAGCCGGCAATCAGCCCCAGCATTTT
>TRBV20-1|TRBJ2-3|many|13|.
CSARDRIKDTQYF
TGCAGTGCCAGAGACAGGATAAAGGATACGCAGTATTTT
>TRBV11-3|TRBJ1-1|many|13|.
CASSLLGDTEAFF
TGTGCCAGCAGCCTCCTGGGGGACACTGAAGCTTTCTTT
>TRBV30|TRBJ1-2|many|10|.
CAWSVDGYTF
TGTGCCTGGAGTGTGGATGGCTACACCTTC
>TRBV12-3/TRBV12-4|TRBJ2-5|many|14|.
CASSSSGRRGTQYF
TGTGCCAGCAGTTCGTCAGGGCGCCGGGGGACCCAGTACTTC
>TRBV5-1|TRBJ1-1|.|13|TRBD1
CASSLAPGGEAFF
TGCGCCAGCAGCTTGGCCCCAGGGGGTGAAGCTTTCTTT
>TRBV6-1|TRBJ2-1|.|15|.
CASSDARPWPNEQFF
TGTGCCAGCAGTGATGCCCGGCCATGGCCCAATGAGCAGTTCTTC
>TRBV30|TRBJ1-6|many|13|.
CAWRADPLVPLHF
TGTGCCTGGAGGGCGGACCCCCTAGTGCCCCTCCACTTT
>TRBV30|TRBJ2-1|many|16|TRBD2
CAWSVVAGRDYNEQFF
TGTGCCTGGAGTGTCGTCGCAGGGAGGGATTACAATGAGCAGTTCTTC
>TRBV5-1|TRBJ1-2|many|15|TRBD1
CASSLWQGAVYGYTF
TGCGCCAGCAGCTTGTGGCAGGGGGCGGTGTATGGCTACACCTTC